This record looks at one T cell receptor beta chain sequence and its context. These data belong to a study of control samples from healthy donors and cancer patients. V shed 0 bases, J shed 5 bases, and the junction held 20 bases outside the gene matches. Germline-derived CDR1 and CDR2 are SGHTA and FQGNSA. The CDR3 loop spans 21 amino acids. Using immunoSEQ multiplex PCR, the repertoire was profiled, and TCRdb retains in-frame clones only, with some absent. Here the sample spans under 140,000 clones, 88% being singletons. This TCR was sampled from a woman aged 60-75 years with lung cancer. Sequencing was performed on PBMCs. V gene TRBV7-2 combines with J gene TRBJ2-5; 11 bases agree with TRBD2. The CDR3 spells CASSLARRLAGGPSSWETQYF. CDR3 nucleotide sequence: TGTGCCAGCAGCTTAGCCAGGAGGCTAGCGGGGGGACCCTCCTCCTGGGAGACCCAGTACTTC. The complete variable domain, with remaining parts taken from reference TRBV7-2 and TRBJ2-5, reads GAGVSQSPSNKVTEKGKDVELRCDPISGHTALYWYRQSLGQGLEFLIYFQGNSAPDKSGLPSDRFSAERTGGSVSTLTIQRTQQEDSAVYLCASSLARRLAGGPSSWETQYFGPGTRLLVL.